This T cell receptor beta chain is drawn from a study of cytomegalovirus exposure and HLA in healthy donors (TCRdb year 2017). Concerning the study at large: According to a later analysis, the approximately 120 validation repertoires were produced on the same platform as the 700 or so repertoires of the first cohort. The study was designed to test whether signatures of past pathogen exposure could be identified by cataloging public T cell receptors. To predict cytomegalovirus infection status, the study brought together high-throughput TCR immunosequencing, statistical association of individual TCRs with disease status, and machine learning. Besides the first cohort of around 700 subjects, a separate validation cohort made up of over 100 different subjects was used. The full study reports these points: Subsequent analysis determined that TCRs grouped into clusters in the first cohort also showed a tendency toward co-occurrence across the roughly 120 validation repertoires, and 85% to 95% of cluster scores exceeded 0. The authors suggested that the approach could potentially be generalized to other disease states and immunological phenotypes. The classifier was reported to diagnose cytomegalovirus status with high specificity and sensitivity in both the original cohort and the validation cohort. The study gave a list of over 150 TCR beta chains associated with cytomegalovirus. While some public TCRs were present in many individuals, most TCR sequences turned up only very rarely across donors. Three of the identified cytomegalovirus-associated TCR beta chains were confirmed in vitro to be specific for cytomegalovirus antigens. The validation cohort had no HLA typing available for a later analysis, so co-occurrence within that cohort was assessed over all 130 or so repertoires.

Separate from the roughly 700-subject first cohort, the validation cohort of some 130 subjects was the group to which the donors belonged. From cysteine to phenylalanine, the CDR3 is 15 amino acids long. Kept here is only the CDR3 DNA, which spans 45 bases and is read in frame from base 1. V loses 3 bases, J loses 3 bases, and the germline ends lie 14 bases apart. CDR1 is given as SNHLY and CDR2 as FYNNEI, both from the germline V gene. Libraries came from the immunoSEQ multiplex PCR assay. Turning to the authors' computational methods: A statistical classification framework was built for diagnosing cytomegalovirus status from the catalog of TCR beta chain sequences. TCRdb obtained this table from immuneACCESS and retained in-frame rearrangements with V and J assigned. These tables miss some clones; where compared with another copy, unresolved V genes account for less than half of the shortfall, and the remainder is unexplained. The D gene and trimming were derived from the DNA, and the V and J assignments and clone size from that table. The sample includes 130,000 or so clones, with roughly nine tenths observed a single time. About 3.5% of the sample comes from the top ten.

The table lists this clone with a count of one. What antigen it recognizes has not been identified. Base qualities were left out, and no much larger clone turns up one base away. The receptor chain draws on TRBV2 and TRBJ1-2; a tentative D match to TRBD1 spans 5 bases. The TCR originated in a man aged 25-45 years in good health and CMV-seronegative. Sequencing input: PBMCs. The nucleotides are TGTGCCAGCAGTGAGACGGACATTGGGGACTATGGCTACACCTTC. It specifies CASSETDIGDYGYTF.